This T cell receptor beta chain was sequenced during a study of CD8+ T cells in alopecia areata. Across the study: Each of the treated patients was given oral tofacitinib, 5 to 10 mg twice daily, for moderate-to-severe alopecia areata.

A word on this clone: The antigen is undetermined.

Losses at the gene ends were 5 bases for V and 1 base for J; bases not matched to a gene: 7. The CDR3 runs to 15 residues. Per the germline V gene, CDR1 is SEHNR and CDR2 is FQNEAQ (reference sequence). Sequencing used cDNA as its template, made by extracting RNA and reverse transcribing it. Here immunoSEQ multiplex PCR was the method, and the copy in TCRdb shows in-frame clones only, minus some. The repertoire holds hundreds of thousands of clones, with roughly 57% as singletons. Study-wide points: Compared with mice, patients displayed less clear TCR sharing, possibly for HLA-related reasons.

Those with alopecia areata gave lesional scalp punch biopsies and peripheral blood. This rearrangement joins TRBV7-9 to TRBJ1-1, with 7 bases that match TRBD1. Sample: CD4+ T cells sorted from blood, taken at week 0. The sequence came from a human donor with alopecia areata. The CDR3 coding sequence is TGTGCCAGCAGCGTTTACAGGGGAGCGAACACTGAAGCTTTCTTT. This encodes CASSVYRGANTEAFF.